This T cell receptor beta chain comes out of a study of T cell responses to AZD1222 COVID-19 vaccine. Germline CDR1 reads MDHEN; CDR2 reads SYDVKM. The CDR3 totals 14 residues. V lost 6 bases to trimming and J lost 5 bases, with 16 bases between them. Comment on this clone: Its antigen is still unknown.

The protocol was immunoSEQ multiplex PCR, while the TCRdb copy is restricted to in-frame clones and leaves out a portion. The profile shows about 52,000 clones, over 80% of them singletons. Overall study results and limits: Of the AZD1222 recipients, only five to seven were seropositive at baseline. Spike was spanned by vaccine-associated CD4 TCRs, with dominance at 160-218 and 743-854.

Some second doses came at about 4 weeks and others at about 12 weeks; these were pooled. This sequence was found in an adult who received the AZD1222 COVID-19 vaccine. The rearrangement joins TRBV28 to TRBJ1-1, with D possibly being TRBD1 (6 bases). The source was peripheral blood, collected 28 days after the second AZD1222 dose. The CDR3 bases are TGTGCCAGCAGACGGACGACAAGGGGGACTGAAGCTTTCTTT. It codes for CASRRTTRGTEAFF.